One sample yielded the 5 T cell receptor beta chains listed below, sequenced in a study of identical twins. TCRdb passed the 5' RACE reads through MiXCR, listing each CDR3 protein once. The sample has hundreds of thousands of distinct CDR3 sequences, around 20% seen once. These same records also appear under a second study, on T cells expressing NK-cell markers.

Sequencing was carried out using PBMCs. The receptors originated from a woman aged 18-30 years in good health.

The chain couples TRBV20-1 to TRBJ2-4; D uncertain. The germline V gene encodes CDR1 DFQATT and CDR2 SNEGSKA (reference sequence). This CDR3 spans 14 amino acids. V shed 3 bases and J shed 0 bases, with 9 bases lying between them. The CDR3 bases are TGCAGTGCTAGTGGTCGGCTAGCCAAAAACATTCAGTACTTC. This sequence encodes CSASGRLAKNIQYF.

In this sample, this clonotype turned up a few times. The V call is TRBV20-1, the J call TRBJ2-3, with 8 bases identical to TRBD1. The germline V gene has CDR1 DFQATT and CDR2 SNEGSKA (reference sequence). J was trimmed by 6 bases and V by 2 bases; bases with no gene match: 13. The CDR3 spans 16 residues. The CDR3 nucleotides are TGCAGTGCTAGATATCTCCGGGGACAGGCTATGGATACGCAGTATTTT. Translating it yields CSARYLRGQAMDTQYF.

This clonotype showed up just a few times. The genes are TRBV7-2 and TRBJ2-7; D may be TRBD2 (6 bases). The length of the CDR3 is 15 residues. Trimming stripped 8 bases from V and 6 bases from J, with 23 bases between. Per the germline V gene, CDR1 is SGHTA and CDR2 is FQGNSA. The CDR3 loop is CASAPDGQGGVEQYF. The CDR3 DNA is TGTGCCAGCGCCCCCGATGGGCAGGGAGGCGTCGAGCAGTACTTC.

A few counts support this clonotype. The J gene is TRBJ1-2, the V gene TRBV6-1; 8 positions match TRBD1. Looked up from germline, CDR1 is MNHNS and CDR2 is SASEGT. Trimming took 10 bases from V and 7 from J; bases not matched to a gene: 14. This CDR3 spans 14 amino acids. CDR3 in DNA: TGTGCCACCTTTCCCCAGGGGGCGCGTAGTGGCTACACCTTC. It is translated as CATFPQGARSGYTF.

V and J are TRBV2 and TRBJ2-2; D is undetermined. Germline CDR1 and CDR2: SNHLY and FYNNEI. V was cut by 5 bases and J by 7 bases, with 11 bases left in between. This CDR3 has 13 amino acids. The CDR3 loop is CASSPHLVGELFF. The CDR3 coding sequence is TGTGCCAGCAGTCCCCACTTGGTCGGGGAGCTGTTTTTT.